The 31 T cell receptor beta chains reported below all come from one sample, sequenced in a study of blood T cells in healthy people across ages. Alongside a J-beta primer mix, a sample-barcoded 5' primer served in a second PCR lasting about 7 to 12 cycles. MiXCR, run by TCRdb on the 5' RACE reads, gives a single entry per CDR3 protein. The sample includes a few hundred thousand distinct CDR3 sequences, over 45% of them seen just once. What was sequenced was blood. The receptors were sampled from a man between 60 and 75 years old in good health.

At least ten counts were recorded for this clonotype. V usage is TRBV20-1 and J usage is TRBJ2-1, with D tentatively TRBD2 (7 bases). CDR1 DFQATT and CDR2 SNEGSKA come from the germline V gene (reference sequence). The germline V and J ends were trimmed by 5 bases and 6 bases, with 23 bases remaining between them. This CDR3 is 16 amino acids long. In DNA form, the CDR3 reads TGCAGTGCTCCAAGGGGGGGCGGGAGTTTGCGCAATGAGCAGTTCTTC. Translating gives CSAPRGGGSLRNEQFF.

This rearrangement joins TRBV28 to TRBJ2-5; 14 nucleotides match TRBD2. Per germline, CDR1 MDHEN and CDR2 SYDVKM. The length of the CDR3 is 14 residues. The V and J ends lost 6 bases and 5 bases, in that order; junction bases with no gene match: 2. Written as DNA, the CDR3 is TGTGCCAGCAGAGGGACTAGCGGGAGTGAGACCCAGTACTTC. Its translation: CASRGTSGSETQYF.

This chain uses TRBV5-1 with TRBJ2-7; maybe TRBD2 (5 bases). The CDR3 is 17 amino acids. V was cut by 1 base and J by 7 bases, with 24 bases left in between. Germline-derived CDR1 and CDR2 are SGHRS and YFSETQ. This CDR3 is CASSLQLGSGGYNEQYF. CDR3 DNA sequence: TGCGCCAGCAGCTTGCAGCTTGGGAGCGGAGGTTACAATGAGCAGTACTTC.

CDR3 residues: CSVEEGSSRGYTF. CDR3 coding DNA: TGCAGCGTTGAAGAGGGGTCATCGCGTGGCTACACCTTC. The chain has TRBV29-1 and TRBJ1-2, with D unclear. This CDR3 contains 13 residues. The germline CDR1 and CDR2 sequences are SQVTM and ANQGSEA. V lost 0 bases to trimming and J lost 7 bases, with 12 bases between them.

This clonotype was seen more than once but under ten times. V and J are TRBV11-2 and TRBJ2-3, with TRBD1 matching 8 bases. CDR1 and CDR2 from the germline V gene are SGHAT and FQNNGV. The trim removed 1 base at V and 3 bases at J, leaving 18 bases unmatched. This CDR3 contains 20 residues. The CDR3 coding sequence is TGTGCCAGCAGCTTAGGACGGCCCGGATGGACAGGGAGGTTGACAGATACGCAGTATTTT. Encoded protein: CASSLGRPGWTGRLTDTQYF.

This clonotype occurred many times. The rearrangement links TRBV11-2 to TRBJ2-1; tentative D call: TRBD2 (7 bases). CDR3 length: 15 residues. V was pared by 5 bases and J by 4 bases, with 15 bases between. Germline V gives CDR1 SGHAT, CDR2 FQNNGV. CDR3 residues: CASSLRGATYNEQFF. For the CDR3, the DNA is TGTGCCAGCAGCCTCCGGGGGGCTACATACAATGAGCAGTTCTTC.

V usage is TRBV30 and J usage is TRBJ1-1; D possibly corresponds to TRBD1 (6 bases). The CDR3 covers 13 residues. V was trimmed by 8 bases and J by 5 bases, leaving 18 bases between them. Germline V gene sequence: CDR1 GTSNPN, CDR2 SVGIG (reference sequence). The CDR3 loop is CAIHRGGRTEAFF. The DNA for the CDR3 is TGTGCCATTCATCGGGGGGGCCGAACTGAAGCTTTCTTT.

This clonotype was detected only a few times. The CDR3: CASSDYRQYGYTF. Written as DNA, the CDR3 is TGTGCCAGCAGTGATTATAGACAGTATGGCTACACCTTC. This chain links TRBV6-1 with TRBJ1-2; D may be TRBD1 (5 bases). Germline V gene data show CDR1 as MNHNS and CDR2 as SASEGT. V was shortened by 3 bases and J by 5 bases, with 10 bases between the two germline ends. There are 13 residues in the CDR3.

The sample holds a few counts of this clonotype. The chain links TRBV20-1 to TRBJ2-7; D remains unclear. CDR3 size: 13 residues. Between the trimmed V and J ends, which lost 6 bases and 3 bases, there was a span of 15 bases. The germline gives CDR1 DFQATT, CDR2 SNEGSKA (reference sequence). The CDR3 loop reads CSAHPPSGYEQYF. Here the CDR3 DNA reads TGCAGTGCCCATCCTCCATCGGGCTACGAGCAGTACTTC.

About this clonotype itself: Its ends do not fully match the called genes, so a read error is possible. V and J are TRBV6-2 or TRBV6-3 and TRBJ2-1, with D perhaps matching TRBD1 or TRBD2 (5 bases each). This CDR3 spans 17 amino acids. Germline CDR1 MNHEY, CDR2 SVGEGT. Here the CDR3 reads CASSRARGPSSHNEQFF. The CDR3 DNA reads TGTGCCAGCAGTCGAGCCCGGGGCCCGAGCTCCCACAATGAGCAGTTCTTC.

This clonotype has only one observation. The chain employs TRBV5-1 and TRBJ2-5; a weak D match, TRBD1 (6 bases). With the DNA end fitting TRBJ2-7 better, the J assignment may be wrong. Germline V gene lookup returns CDR1 SGHRS and CDR2 YFSETQ. The CDR3 contains 15 residues. CDR3 residues: CASSLDRTASYEQYF. The CDR3 DNA is TGCGCCAGCAGCTTGGACCGGACAGCCTCCTACGAGCAGTACTTC.

This clonotype showed up many times. V gene TRBV10-3 combines with J gene TRBJ2-7, with D maybe TRBD2 (6 bases). The CDR3 has 15 amino acids. Trimming cost V 6 bases and J 5 bases, with 20 bases left between them. Germline CDR1 ENHRY, CDR2 SYGVKD. CDR3 sequence (DNA): TGTGCCATCAGGGAGGACGGAGGGAGTCTAAACGAGCAGTACTTC. Translating gives CAIREDGGSLNEQYF.

This clonotype occurred a few times. This rearrangement joins TRBV5-1 to TRBJ2-3; no definite D call. The V end was cut by 3 bases, the J end by 2 bases, with 16 bases between. The CDR3 consists of 16 residues. In germline, CDR1 is SGHRS, CDR2 YFSETQ. The CDR3 sequence: CASSSGSIGPTDTQYF. In DNA form, the CDR3 reads TGCGCCAGCAGCTCCGGTTCGATAGGGCCCACAGATACGCAGTATTTT.

The chain joins TRBV12-5 to TRBJ2-3; D ambiguous. Trimming removed 0 bases from V and 3 bases from J, with 7 bases in between. The germline V gene has CDR1 LGHNT and CDR2 FRNRAP. This CDR3 contains 14 residues. The CDR3 coding sequence is TGTGCTAGTGGTTTGGTCCAGAAAACAGATACGCAGTATTTT. Amino acids: CASGLVQKTDTQYF.

V and J are TRBV14 and TRBJ2-7, with 7 bases lining up with TRBD2. CDR1 SGHDN and CDR2 FVKESK come from the germline V gene. Unmatched junction bases numbered 10, after V lost 4 bases and J lost 1 base. The CDR3 extends over 16 amino acids. The CDR3 reads CASSRRASSGSYEQYF. For the CDR3, the DNA is TGTGCCAGCAGCCGTCGTGCATCTAGCGGATCCTACGAGCAGTACTTC.

This clonotype came up many times. The chain joins TRBV7-2 to TRBJ2-3; 8 positions agree with TRBD2. With 1 base clipped from V and 5 bases from J, the junction kept 5 bases outside the gene matches. The CDR3 runs to 15 residues. CDR1 is SGHTA and CDR2 is FQGNSA in the germline V gene. CDR3 in amino acids: CASSLGGLAGDTQYF. CDR3 in DNA: TGTGCCAGCAGCTTAGGTGGACTAGCAGGAGATACGCAGTATTTT.

The chain has TRBV12-3 or TRBV12-4 and TRBJ2-1; TRBD2 matches at 7 bases. J gave up 9 bases and V 3 bases, and 5 bases lay outside the gene matches. The CDR3 runs 13 residues. The CDR3 DNA follows: TGTGCCAGCAGTTTCGCCACTAGCGCTGAGCAGTTCTTC. Amino acids: CASSFATSAEQFF.

The chain links TRBV2 to TRBJ2-7, with 7 positions matching TRBD1. The CDR3 is 13 amino acids. The germline CDR1 and CDR2 sequences are SNHLY and FYNNEI. Trimming cost V 8 bases and J 6 bases; bases outside gene matches: 10. The CDR3 spells CASAETGSGEQYF. CDR3 bases: TGTGCCAGCGCCGAGACAGGGTCGGGCGAGCAGTACTTC.

The chain links TRBV5-1 to TRBJ2-7, with 9 bases matching TRBD2. The germline V gene encodes CDR1 SGHRS and CDR2 YFSETQ. The CDR3 length is 15 residues. Germline trimming cut 4 bases from V and 6 bases from J; bases unmatched to any gene: 11. The chain's CDR3 is CASSALAGAVFEQYF. The DNA of the CDR3 is TGCGCCAGCAGCGCATTAGCGGGGGCGGTTTTCGAGCAGTACTTC.

This chain links TRBV7-9 with TRBJ2-7, with 9 nucleotides matching TRBD2. Germline V lookup: CDR1 SEHNR, CDR2 FQNEAQ (reference sequence). The V and J ends lost 3 bases and 6 bases, in that order; junction bases with no gene match: 15. CDR3 length: 17 residues. The CDR3 coding sequence is TGTGCCAGCAGCTTGGATAGTAGCGGGAGAGGAACGGGCGAGCAGTACTTC. This encodes CASSLDSSGRGTGEQYF.

This clonotype was observed a handful of times. A much larger clone differs from this one at a single base, so this may be a read error. This chain connects TRBV15 to TRBJ2-1; D call uncertain. The end of the DNA fits TRBJ2-7 better, so the J call may be wrong. Germline V gene data show CDR1 as LNHNV and CDR2 as YYDKDF (reference sequence). The CDR3 covers 16 residues. The CDR3 bases are TGTGCCACCAGCTTCAACGGGCGGAGCTCCTACAATGAGCAGTACTTC. The encoded protein is CATSFNGRSSYNEQYF.

Ten or more counts support this clonotype. This chain connects TRBV28 to TRBJ2-1, with D hard to call. Trimming took off 7 bases at V and 5 bases at J, with 15 bases between the two ends. The CDR3 is 14 amino acids. CDR1 is MDHEN and CDR2 is SYDVKM in the germline V gene. The chain's CDR3 is CASNSISANNEQFF. The CDR3 region has the DNA TGTGCCAGCAATAGCATCTCCGCCAACAATGAGCAGTTCTTC.

This clonotype was picked up one time. V and J are TRBV4-3 and TRBJ2-3; possibly TRBD1 for D (6 bases). Trimming shortened V by 0 bases and J by 4 bases, and 17 bases separated the two germline ends. The CDR3 spans 17 residues. Germline V gene sequence: CDR1 LGHNA, CDR2 YSLEER. CDR3 DNA: TGCGCCAGCAGCCAAGATCCCCCAGGGGTCGGAGCAGATACGCAGTATTTT. It specifies CASSQDPPGVGADTQYF.

V usage is TRBV4-2 and J usage is TRBJ2-2, with D possibly TRBD1 on 7 matching bases. The germline V and J ends were trimmed by 0 bases and 1 base, with 15 bases remaining between them. CDR3 size: 18 residues. Per the germline V gene, CDR1 is LGHNA and CDR2 is YNFKEQ. CDR3 region: CASSQDWPGGLNTGELFF. CDR3 bases: TGTGCCAGCAGCCAAGATTGGCCAGGGGGGCTGAACACCGGGGAGCTGTTTTTT.

V and J are TRBV11-3 and TRBJ2-3; D perhaps matches TRBD2 (5 bases). The CDR3 covers 15 residues. Trimming took 1 base from V and 5 from J, leaving 13 bases between them. Germline CDR1 is SGHNT and CDR2 is YENEEA. CDR3 DNA sequence: TGTGCCAGCAGCTTAGGTGGGAGTGGAAGAGATACGCAGTATTTT. It specifies CASSLGGSGRDTQYF.

This chain joins TRBV7-8 and TRBJ2-6; D is uncertain. Trimming took 7 bases from V and 4 from J, leaving 11 bases between them. The CDR3 covers 14 residues. Germline CDR1 is SGHVS and CDR2 is FQNEAQ. DNA of the CDR3: TGTGCCAGCACGCGGATGAGGGGGGCCAACGTCCTGACTTTC. It is translated as CASTRMRGANVLTF.

The CDR3 here is CSALRLAASSYNEQFF. CDR3 DNA sequence: TGCAGTGCCCTTAGACTAGCGGCCAGCTCCTACAATGAGCAGTTCTTC. The rearrangement uses TRBV20-1 and TRBJ2-1, with 9 bases matching TRBD2. V lost 6 bases to trimming and J lost 0 bases; unmatched junction nucleotides: 9. The CDR3 is 16 residues long. Germline V gene lookup returns CDR1 DFQATT and CDR2 SNEGSKA (reference sequence).

In its sample, this clonotype was seen once. The rearrangement joins TRBV12-3 or TRBV12-4 to TRBJ1-2; D may be TRBD1 (6 bases). The CDR3 spans 13 residues. V was trimmed by 4 bases and J by 3 bases, leaving 9 bases between them. Here the CDR3 reads CASSSGDYYGYTF. The DNA for the CDR3 is TGTGCCAGCAGTTCAGGGGATTACTATGGCTACACCTTC.

This clonotype was detected ten times or more. The gene calls are TRBV24-1 and TRBJ2-1, with D uncertain. The CDR3 sequence is 12 residues long. The V and J ends lost 6 bases and 9 bases respectively, with 11 bases between them. The germline V gene has CDR1 KGHDR and CDR2 SFDVKD. The CDR3 nucleotides are TGTGCCACCAGTCCCCTCGGTTTTGAGCAGTTCTTC. Protein product: CATSPLGFEQFF.

Note on this clonotype: A much larger clone lies a single base off, so this may be a read error. This rearrangement joins TRBV7-8 to TRBJ2-7; D is ambiguous. The CDR3 is 13 amino acids. With 1 base removed from V and 3 bases from J, the gap between germline ends came to 7 bases. Germline loops: CDR1 SGHVS, CDR2 FQNEAQ. CDR3 DNA: TGTGCCAGCAGCTTAGACCGATGCTACGAGCAGTACTTC. Protein: CASSLDRCYEQYF.

The CDR3 loop reads CASSVGAVSYEQYF. The CDR3 region has the DNA TGTGCCAGCAGCGTAGGTGCGGTTTCCTACGAGCAGTACTTC. The chain joins TRBV9 to TRBJ2-7; D call uncertain. This CDR3 has 14 residues. V lost 0 bases and J lost 1, with 8 bases in between. Germline V gene sequence: CDR1 SGDLS, CDR2 YYNGEE. The full variable domain, with the rest looked up from reference TRBV9 and TRBJ2-7, is DSGVTQTPKHLITATGQRVTLRCSPRSGDLSVYWYQQSLDQGLQFLIQYYNGEERAKGNILERFSAQQFPDLHSELNLSSLELGDSALYFCASSVGAVSYEQYFGPGTRLTVT.